This TCR beta chain was captured by sequencing in a study of blood T cell repertoires in COVID-19. Study-level background: Acute and convalescent COVID-19 samples came from the United States, Italy and Spain. PBMCs, B-cell-depleted T cells, or T cells provided the cDNA or gDNA that made up the material.

V gave up 0 bases and J gave up 7 bases, with 9 bases separating them. The CDR3 is made up of 13 amino acids. Germline V CDR1 and CDR2: ENHRY, SYGVKD. In the original workflow: Reference gene primer amplification in the assay estimated nucleated cell counts. Profiled with immunoSEQ multiplex PCR; TCRdb holds only in-frame clones, not every one. V and J calls plus clone size are reproduced from that table; the DNA served to infer D and trimming. The repertoire consists of approximately 23,000 clones, with 90% occurring once and the leading ten covering around 2.8%. The clonotype comes from a man between 65 and 80 years old with acute or convalescent COVID-19. Input material: peripheral blood. The V gene is TRBV10-3, the J gene TRBJ1-2; no firm D call. CDR3 in DNA: TGTGCCATCAGTGAGTCGAGAGTGAGTGGCTACACCTTC. Amino acid sequence: CAISESRVSGYTF.